The source of this TCR beta chain is a study of OX40 agonist ivuxolimab in advanced cancers. Across the study: Dose-escalation patients had hepatocellular carcinoma, melanoma, renal cell or head and neck cancer. Patients were around 83% male with ages roughly 20 to 85, mean 60. Broader study findings: The mean number of expanded clones was higher in CD8+ T cells than in CD4+.

Libraries were prepared by immunoSEQ multiplex PCR; TCRdb keeps only in-frame clonotypes and omits some of them. This table holds about 58,000 clones, just over 85% found once. V gave up 4 bases and J gave up 4 bases, with 7 bases separating them. Germline values: CDR1 MGHRA, CDR2 YSYEKL. There are 13 residues in the CDR3. With respect to this clone: Its cognate antigen is unknown.

The source material was CD4+ or CD8+ T cells sorted from blood, sampled in a trial of the OX40 agonist ivuxolimab. This receptor was taken from an adult with an advanced solid tumor such as melanoma, head and neck, liver or kidney cancer. The V call is TRBV4-1, the J call TRBJ1-4; D call uncertain. In DNA, the CDR3 is TGCGCCAGCAGCCTGCGACTTAATGAAAAACTGTTTTTT. Translating gives CASSLRLNEKLFF.